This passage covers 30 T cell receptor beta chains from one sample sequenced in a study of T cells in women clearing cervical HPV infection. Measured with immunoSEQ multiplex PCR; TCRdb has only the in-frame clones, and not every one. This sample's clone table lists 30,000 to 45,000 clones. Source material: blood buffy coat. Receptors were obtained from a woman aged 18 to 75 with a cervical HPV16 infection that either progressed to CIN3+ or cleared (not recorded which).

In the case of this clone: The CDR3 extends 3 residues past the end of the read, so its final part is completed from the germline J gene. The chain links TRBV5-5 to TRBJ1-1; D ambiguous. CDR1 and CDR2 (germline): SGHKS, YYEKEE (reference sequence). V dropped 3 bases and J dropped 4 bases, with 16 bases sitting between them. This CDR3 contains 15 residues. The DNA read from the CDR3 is TGTGCCAGCAGCTCGGGCGGCGGGATTGGCACTGAA. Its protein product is CASSSGGGIGTE. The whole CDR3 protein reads CASSSGGGIGTEAFF.

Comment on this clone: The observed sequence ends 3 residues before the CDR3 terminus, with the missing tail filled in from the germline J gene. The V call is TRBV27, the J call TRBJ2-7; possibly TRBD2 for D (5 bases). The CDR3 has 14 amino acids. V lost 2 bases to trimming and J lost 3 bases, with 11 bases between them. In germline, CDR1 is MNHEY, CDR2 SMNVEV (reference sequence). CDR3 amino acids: CASSLEGPSYEQYF. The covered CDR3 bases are TGTGCCAGCAGTTTAGAGGGTCCGAGCTACGAG.

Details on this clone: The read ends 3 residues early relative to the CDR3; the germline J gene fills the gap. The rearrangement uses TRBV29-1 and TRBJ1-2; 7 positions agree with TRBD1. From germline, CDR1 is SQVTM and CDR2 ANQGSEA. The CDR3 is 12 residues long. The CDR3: CSVQRQGHDYTF. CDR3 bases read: TGCAGCGTTCAACGACAGGGCCACGAC. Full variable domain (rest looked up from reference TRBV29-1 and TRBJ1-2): SAVISQKPSRDICQRGTSLTIQCQVDSQVTMMFWYRQQPGQSLTLIATANQGSEATYESGFVIDKFPISRPNLTFSTLTVSNMSPEDSSIYLCSVQRQGHDYTFGSGTRLTVV.

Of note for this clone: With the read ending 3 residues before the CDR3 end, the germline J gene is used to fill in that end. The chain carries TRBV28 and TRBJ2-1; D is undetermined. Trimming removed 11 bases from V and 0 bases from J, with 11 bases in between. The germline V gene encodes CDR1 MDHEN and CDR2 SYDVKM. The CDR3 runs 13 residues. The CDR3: CAFGSSSYNEQFF. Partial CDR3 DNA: TGTGCCTTCGGGTCGAGCTCCTACAATGAG.

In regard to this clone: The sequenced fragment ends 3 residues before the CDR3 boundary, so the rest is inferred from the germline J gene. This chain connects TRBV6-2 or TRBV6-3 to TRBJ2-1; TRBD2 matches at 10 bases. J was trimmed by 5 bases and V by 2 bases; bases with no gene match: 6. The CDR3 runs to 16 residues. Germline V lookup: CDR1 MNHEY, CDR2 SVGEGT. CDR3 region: CASSYASGGADNEQFF. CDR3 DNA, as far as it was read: TGTGCCAGCAGTTACGCGAGCGGGGGGGCGGACAATGAG.

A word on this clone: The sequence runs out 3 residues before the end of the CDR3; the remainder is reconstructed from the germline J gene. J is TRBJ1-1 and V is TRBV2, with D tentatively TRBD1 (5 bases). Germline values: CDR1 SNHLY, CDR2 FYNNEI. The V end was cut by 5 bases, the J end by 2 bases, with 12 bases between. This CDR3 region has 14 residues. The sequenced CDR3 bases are TGTGCCAGCAGTCTACAGGTACCTAACACTGAA. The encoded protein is CASSLQVPNTE. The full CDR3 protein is CASSLQVPNTEAFF.

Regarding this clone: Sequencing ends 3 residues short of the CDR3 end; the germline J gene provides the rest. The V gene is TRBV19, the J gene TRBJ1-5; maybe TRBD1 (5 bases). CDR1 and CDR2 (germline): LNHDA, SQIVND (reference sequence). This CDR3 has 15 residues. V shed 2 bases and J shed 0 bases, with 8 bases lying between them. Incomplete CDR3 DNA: TGTGCCAGTAGTATAACGACAGCTAGCAATCAGCCC. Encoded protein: CASSITTASNQP. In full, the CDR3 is CASSITTASNQPQHF.

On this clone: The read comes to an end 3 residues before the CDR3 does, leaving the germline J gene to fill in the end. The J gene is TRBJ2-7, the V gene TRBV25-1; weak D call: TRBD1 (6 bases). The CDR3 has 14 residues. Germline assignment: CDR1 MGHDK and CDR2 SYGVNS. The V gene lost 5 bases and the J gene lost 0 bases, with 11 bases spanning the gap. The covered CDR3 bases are TGTGCCAGCAGTCTGGAACAGGGCTCCTACGAG. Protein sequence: CASSLEQGSYE. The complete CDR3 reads CASSLEQGSYEQYF.

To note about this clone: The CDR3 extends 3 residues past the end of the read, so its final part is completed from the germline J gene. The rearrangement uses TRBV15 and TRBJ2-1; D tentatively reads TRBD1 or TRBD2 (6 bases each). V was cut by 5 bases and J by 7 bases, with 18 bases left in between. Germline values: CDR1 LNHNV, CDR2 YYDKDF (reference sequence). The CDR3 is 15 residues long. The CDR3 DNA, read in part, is TGTGCCACCAGCGGAGCGGCAAGGGGGAGGAATGAG. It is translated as CATSGAARGRNE. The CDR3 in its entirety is CATSGAARGRNEQFF.

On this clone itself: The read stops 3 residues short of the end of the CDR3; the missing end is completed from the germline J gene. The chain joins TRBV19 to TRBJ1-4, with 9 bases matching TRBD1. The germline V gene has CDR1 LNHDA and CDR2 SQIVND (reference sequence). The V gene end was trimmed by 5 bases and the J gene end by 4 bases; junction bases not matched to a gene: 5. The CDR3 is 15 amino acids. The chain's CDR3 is CASSPQTGGNEKLFF. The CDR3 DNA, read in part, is TGTGCCAGTAGTCCGCAGACAGGGGGTAATGAAAAA.

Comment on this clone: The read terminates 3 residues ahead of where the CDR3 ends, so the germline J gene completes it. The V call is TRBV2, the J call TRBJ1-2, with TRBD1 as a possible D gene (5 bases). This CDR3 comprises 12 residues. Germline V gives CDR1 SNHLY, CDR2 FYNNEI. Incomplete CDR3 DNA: TGTGCCAGCAGTGGAGGGGTCGGCGAC. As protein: CASSGGVGD. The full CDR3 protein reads CASSGGVGDYTF.

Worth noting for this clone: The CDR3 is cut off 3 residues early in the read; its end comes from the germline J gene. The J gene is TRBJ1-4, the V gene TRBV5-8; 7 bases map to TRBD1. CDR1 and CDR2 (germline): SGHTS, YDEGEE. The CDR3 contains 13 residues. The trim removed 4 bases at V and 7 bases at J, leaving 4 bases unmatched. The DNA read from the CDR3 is TGTGCCAGCAGCCTGACAGGGAGTGAAAAA. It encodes CASSLTGSEK. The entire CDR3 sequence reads CASSLTGSEKLFF.

Incomplete CDR3 DNA: TGTGCCAGTAGTATAGGGGAGGACTTCTATGGC. As protein: CASSIGEDFYG. The entire CDR3 is CASSIGEDFYGYTF. This chain links TRBV19 with TRBJ1-2; D not certain. The CDR3 goes on 3 residues after the read ends, and that part is filled in from the germline J gene. V lost 1 base and J lost 4, with 10 bases in between. Germline V CDR1 and CDR2: LNHDA, SQIVND (reference sequence). This CDR3 region has 14 residues.

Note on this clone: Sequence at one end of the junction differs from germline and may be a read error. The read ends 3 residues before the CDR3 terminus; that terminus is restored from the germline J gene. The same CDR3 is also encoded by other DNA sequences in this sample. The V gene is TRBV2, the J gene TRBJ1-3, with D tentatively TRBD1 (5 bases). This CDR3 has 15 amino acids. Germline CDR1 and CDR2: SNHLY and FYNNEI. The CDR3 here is CASNSDTGPGNTIYF. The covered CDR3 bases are TGTGCCAGCAACTCTGACACAGGCCCTGGAAACACG.

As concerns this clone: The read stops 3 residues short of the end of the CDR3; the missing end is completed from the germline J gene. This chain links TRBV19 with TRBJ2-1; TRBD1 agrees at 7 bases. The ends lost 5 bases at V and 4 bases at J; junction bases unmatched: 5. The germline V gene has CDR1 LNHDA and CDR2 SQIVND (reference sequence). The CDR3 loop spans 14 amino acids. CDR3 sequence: CASSSQGRYNEQFF. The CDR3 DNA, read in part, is TGTGCCAGTAGTTCACAGGGGCGGTACAATGAG.

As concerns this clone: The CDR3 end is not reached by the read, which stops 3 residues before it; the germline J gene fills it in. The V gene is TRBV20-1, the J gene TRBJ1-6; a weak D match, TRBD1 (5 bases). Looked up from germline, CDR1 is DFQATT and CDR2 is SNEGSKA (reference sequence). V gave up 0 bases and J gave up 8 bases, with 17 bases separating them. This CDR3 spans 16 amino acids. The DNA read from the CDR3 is TGCAGTGCTAGAGAACAAGGCGGGACTTCCTATTCACCC. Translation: CSAREQGGTSYSP. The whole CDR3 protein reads CSAREQGGTSYSPLHF.

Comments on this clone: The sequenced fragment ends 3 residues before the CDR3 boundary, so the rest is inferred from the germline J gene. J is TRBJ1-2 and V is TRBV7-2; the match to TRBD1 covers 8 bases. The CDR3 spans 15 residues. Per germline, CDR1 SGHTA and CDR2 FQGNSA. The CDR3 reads CASSLTGGFYNDYTF. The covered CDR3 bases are TGTGCCAGCAGCCTAACAGGGGGGTTCTACAATGAC. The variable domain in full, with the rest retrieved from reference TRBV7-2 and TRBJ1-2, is GAGVSQSPSNKVTEKGKDVELRCDPISGHTALYWYRQSLGQGLEFLIYFQGNSAPDKSGLPSDRFSAERTGGSVSTLTIQRTQQEDSAVYLCASSLTGGFYNDYTFGSGTRLTVV.

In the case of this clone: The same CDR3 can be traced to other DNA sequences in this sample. The CDR3 spells CASPGLPGGNTIYF. Partial CDR3 DNA: TGTGCCAGCCCAGGACTCCCGGGGGGAAACACC. V and J are TRBV7-9 and TRBJ1-3; D is undetermined. The read falls 3 residues short of the CDR3 end, and the missing part is taken from the germline J gene. CDR1 and CDR2 from the germline V gene are SEHNR and FQNEAQ (reference sequence). V was clipped by 8 bases and J by 4 bases, with 15 bases between them. The CDR3 consists of 14 residues.

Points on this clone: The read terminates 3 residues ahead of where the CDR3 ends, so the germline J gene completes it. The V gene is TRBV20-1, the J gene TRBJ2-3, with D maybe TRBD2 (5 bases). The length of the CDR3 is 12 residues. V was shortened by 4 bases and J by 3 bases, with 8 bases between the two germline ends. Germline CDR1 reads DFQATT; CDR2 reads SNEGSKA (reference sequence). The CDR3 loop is CSAMRATDTQYF. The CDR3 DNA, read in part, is TGCAGTGCTATGAGGGCGACAGATACG.

The CDR3 DNA, read in part, is TGTGCCTGGAGTGTTAGTTCCTCACCA. Residues: CAWSVSSSP. The entire CDR3 protein is CAWSVSSSPLFF. The chain combines TRBV30 with TRBJ1-4; D call uncertain. The read stops 3 residues short of the end of the CDR3; the missing end is completed from the germline J gene. In germline, CDR1 is GTSNPN, CDR2 SVGIG (reference sequence). The CDR3 is 12 amino acids. The complete variable domain, with remaining parts taken from reference TRBV30 and TRBJ1-4, reads SQTIHQWPATLVQPVGSPLSLECTVEGTSNPNLYWYRQAAGRGLQLLFYSVGIGQISSEVPQNLSASRPQDRQFILSSKKLLLSDSGFYLCAWSVSSSPLFFGSGTQLSVL.

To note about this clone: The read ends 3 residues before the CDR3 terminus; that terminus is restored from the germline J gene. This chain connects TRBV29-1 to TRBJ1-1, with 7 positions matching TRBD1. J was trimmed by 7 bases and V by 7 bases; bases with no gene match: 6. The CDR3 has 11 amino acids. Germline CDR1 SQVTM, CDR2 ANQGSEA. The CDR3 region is CSAPNRGEAFF. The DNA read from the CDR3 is TGCAGCGCACCAAACAGGGGTGAA.

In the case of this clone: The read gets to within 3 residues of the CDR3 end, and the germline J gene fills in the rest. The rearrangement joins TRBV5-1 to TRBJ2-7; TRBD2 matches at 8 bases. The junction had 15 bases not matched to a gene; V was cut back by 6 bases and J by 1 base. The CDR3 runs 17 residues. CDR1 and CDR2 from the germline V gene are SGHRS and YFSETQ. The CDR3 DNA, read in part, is TGCGCCAGCACTCCCCATGATTCGGGGGGGGGATCCTACGAG. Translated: CASTPHDSGGGSYE. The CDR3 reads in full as CASTPHDSGGGSYEQYF.

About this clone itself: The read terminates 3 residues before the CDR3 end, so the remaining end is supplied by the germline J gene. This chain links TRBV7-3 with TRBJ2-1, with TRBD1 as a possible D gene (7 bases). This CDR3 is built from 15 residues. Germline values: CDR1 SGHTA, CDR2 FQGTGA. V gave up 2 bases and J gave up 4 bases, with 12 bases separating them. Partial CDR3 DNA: TGTGCCAGCAGCTTAGTGGCAGGGGGGTACAATGAG. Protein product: CASSLVAGGYNE. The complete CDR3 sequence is CASSLVAGGYNEQFF.

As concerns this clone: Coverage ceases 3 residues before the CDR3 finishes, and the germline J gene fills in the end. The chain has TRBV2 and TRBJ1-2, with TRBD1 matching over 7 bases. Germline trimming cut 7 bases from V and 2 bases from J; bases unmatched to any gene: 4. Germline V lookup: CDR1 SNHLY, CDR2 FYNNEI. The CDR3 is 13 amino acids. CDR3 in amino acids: CASISGGNYGYTF. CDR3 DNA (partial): TGTGCCAGCATTTCAGGGGGAAACTATGGC.

CDR3 bases read: TGCGCCAGCGAACAATCACAGGGTTTGGTGACTAATGAAAAA. This sequence encodes CASEQSQGLVTNEK. The entire CDR3 protein is CASEQSQGLVTNEKLFF. The chain joins TRBV5-1 to TRBJ1-4; possible D gene TRBD1, 6 bases. The read finishes 3 residues shy of the CDR3 end, and the germline J gene is used to complete it. V lost 7 bases and J 2 bases, leaving 21 bases between the germline ends. CDR1 is SGHRS, CDR2 YFSETQ, per germline. The CDR3 covers 17 residues.

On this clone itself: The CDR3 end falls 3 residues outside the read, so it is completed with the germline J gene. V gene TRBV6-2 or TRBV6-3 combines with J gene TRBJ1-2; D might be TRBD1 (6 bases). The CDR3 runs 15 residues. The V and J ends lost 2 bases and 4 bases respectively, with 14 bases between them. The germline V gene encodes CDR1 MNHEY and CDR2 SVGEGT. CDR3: CASSYRGSDSYGYTF. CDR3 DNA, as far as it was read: TGTGCCAGCAGTTACCGCGGCTCGGACAGCTATGGC.

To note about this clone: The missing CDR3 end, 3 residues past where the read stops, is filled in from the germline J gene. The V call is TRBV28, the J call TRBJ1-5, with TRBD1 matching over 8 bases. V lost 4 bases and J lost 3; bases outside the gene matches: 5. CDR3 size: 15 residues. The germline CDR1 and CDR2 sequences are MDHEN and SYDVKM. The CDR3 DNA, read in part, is TGTGCCAGCAGTTCCCGACAGGGGTCCAATCAGCCC. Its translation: CASSSRQGSNQP. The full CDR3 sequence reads CASSSRQGSNQPQHF.

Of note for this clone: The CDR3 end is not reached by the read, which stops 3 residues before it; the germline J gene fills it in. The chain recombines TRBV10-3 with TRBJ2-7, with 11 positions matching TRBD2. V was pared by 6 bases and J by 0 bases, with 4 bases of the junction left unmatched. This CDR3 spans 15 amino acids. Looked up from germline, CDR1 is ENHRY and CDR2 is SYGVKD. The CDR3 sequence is CAIRVTSGASYEQYF. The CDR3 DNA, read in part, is TGTGCCATCAGGGTGACTAGCGGGGCCTCCTACGAG.

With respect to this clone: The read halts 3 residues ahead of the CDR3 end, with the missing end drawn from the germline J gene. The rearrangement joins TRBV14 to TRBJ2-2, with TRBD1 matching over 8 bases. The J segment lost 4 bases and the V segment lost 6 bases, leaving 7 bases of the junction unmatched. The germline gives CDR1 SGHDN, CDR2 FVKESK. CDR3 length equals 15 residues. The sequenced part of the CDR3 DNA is TGTGCCAGCAGTCACTACCAGGGGGCCACCGGGGAG. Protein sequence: CASSHYQGATGE. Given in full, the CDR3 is CASSHYQGATGELFF. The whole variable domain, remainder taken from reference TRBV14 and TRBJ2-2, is EAGVTQFPSHSVIEKGQTVTLRCDPISGHDNLYWYRRVMGKEIKFLLHFVKESKQDESGMPNNRFLAERTGGTYSTLKVQPAELEDSGVYFCASSHYQGATGELFFGEGSRLTVL.

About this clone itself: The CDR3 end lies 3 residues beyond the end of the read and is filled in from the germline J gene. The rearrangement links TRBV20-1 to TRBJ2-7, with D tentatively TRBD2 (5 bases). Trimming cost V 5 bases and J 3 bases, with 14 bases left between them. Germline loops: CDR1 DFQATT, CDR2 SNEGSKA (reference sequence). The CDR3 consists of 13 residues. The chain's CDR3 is CSAPDGEHYEQYF. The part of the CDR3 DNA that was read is TGCAGTGCTCCTGACGGGGAGCACTACGAG.